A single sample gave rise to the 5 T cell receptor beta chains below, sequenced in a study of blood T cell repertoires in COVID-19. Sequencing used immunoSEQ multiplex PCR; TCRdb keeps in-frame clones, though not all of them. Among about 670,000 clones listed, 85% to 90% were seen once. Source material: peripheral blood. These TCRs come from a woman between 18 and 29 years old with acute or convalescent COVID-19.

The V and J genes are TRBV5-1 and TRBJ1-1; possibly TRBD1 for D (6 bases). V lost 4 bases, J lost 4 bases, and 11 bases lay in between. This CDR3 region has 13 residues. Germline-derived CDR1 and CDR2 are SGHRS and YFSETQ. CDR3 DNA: TGCGCCAGCAGCGTAATAGGGGGCACTGAAGCTTTCTTT. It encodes CASSVIGGTEAFF.

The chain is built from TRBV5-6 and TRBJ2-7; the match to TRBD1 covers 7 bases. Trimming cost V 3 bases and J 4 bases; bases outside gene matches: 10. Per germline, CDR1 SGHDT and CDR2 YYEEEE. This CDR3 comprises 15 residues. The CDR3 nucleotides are TGTGCCAGCAGCTGGCTGGGACAGTCAAAATACGAGCAGTACTTC. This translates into CASSWLGQSKYEQYF. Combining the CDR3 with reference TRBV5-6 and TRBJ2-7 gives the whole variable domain DAGVTQSPTHLIKTRGQQVTLRCSPKSGHDTVSWYQQALGQGPQFIFQYYEEEERQRGNFPDRFSGHQFPNYSSELNVNALLLGDSALYLCASSWLGQSKYEQYFGPGTRLTVT.

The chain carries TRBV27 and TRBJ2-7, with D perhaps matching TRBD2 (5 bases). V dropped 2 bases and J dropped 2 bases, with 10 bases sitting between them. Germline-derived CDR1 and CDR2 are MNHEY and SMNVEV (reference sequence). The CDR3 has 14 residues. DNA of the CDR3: TGTGCCAGCAGTTTAGTGGCCGGGACCTACGAGCAGTACTTC. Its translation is CASSLVAGTYEQYF.

CDR3 amino acids: CATSDPMTGGEREQYF. CDR3 in DNA: TGTGCCACCAGTGATCCAATGACCGGAGGGGAACGGGAGCAGTACTTC. The chain is built from TRBV24-1 and TRBJ2-7; TRBD2 is a possible D gene (6 bases). Germline lookup yields CDR1 KGHDR and CDR2 SFDVKD. V was clipped by 3 bases and J by 7 bases, with 21 bases between them. The CDR3 runs 16 residues.

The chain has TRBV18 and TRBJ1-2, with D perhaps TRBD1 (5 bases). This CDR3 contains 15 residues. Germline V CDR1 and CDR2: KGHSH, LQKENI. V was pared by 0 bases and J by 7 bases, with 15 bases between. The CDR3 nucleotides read TGTGCCAGCTCACCACCGGACATCCCGGCGGCTGGCTACACCTTC. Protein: CASSPPDIPAAGYTF.